This T cell receptor beta chain was captured in a study of shared clonotypes between healthy human individuals. Study conclusions and caveats: Clonotypes which were not shared had lower generation probabilities than clonotypes that all four donors shared.

The germline gives CDR1 SQVTM, CDR2 ANQGSEA. Deletions cut 3 bases from V and 6 bases from J, with 12 bases between. The CDR3 loop spans 13 amino acids. Points on this clone: The antigen remains undetermined.

The data were produced by immunoSEQ multiplex PCR, yet TCRdb's version contains in-frame clones alone and is incomplete. This sample has about 2.2 million clones, with approximately 94% found just once. Naive CD8 cells lacked CD45RO and underwent positive selection for CCR7, leaving out terminally differentiated effector memory CD45RA+ cells. V gene TRBV29-1 combines with J gene TRBJ2-4, with a possible D match to TRBD2 (6 bases). Sequenced: naive CD8+ T cells from PBMCs. This sequence originates from a man aged 18 to 29 in good health. Some clones in this sample may be carry-over from other donors' samples. CDR3 bases: TGCAGCGTTGATGGGGCCGGGGGAAACATTCAGTACTTC. Translating it yields CSVDGAGGNIQYF. The full variable domain, its missing parts supplied by reference TRBV29-1 and TRBJ2-4, is SAVISQKPSRDICQRGTSLTIQCQVDSQVTMMFWYRQQPGQSLTLIATANQGSEATYESGFVIDKFPISRPNLTFSTLTVSNMSPEDSSIYLCSVDGAGGNIQYFGAGTRLSVL.